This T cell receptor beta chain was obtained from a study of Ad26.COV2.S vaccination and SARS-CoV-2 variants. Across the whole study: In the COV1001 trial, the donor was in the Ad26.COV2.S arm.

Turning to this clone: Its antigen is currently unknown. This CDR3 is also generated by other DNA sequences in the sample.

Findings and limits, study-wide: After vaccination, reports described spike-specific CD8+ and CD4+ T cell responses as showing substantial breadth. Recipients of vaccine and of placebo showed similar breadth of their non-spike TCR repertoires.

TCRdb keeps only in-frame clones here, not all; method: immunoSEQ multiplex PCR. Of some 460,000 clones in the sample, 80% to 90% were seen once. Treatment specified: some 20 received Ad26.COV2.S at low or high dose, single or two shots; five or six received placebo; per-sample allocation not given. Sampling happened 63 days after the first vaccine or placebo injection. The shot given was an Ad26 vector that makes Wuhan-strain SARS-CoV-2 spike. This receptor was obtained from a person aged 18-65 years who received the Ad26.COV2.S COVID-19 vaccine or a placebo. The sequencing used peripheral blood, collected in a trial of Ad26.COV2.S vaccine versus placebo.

The chain's CDR3 is CASSRGENTEAFF. CDR3 nucleotide sequence: TGTGCCAGCTCACGGGGGGAGAACACTGAAGCTTTCTTT. V usage is TRBV18 and J usage is TRBJ1-1; D may be TRBD1 (5 bases). This CDR3 spans 13 amino acids. Looked up from germline, CDR1 is KGHSH and CDR2 is LQKENI. V was pared by 4 bases and J by 1 base, with 7 bases between.